This is a list of T cell receptor beta chains from one sample in a study of T cells in Graves' hyperthyroidism and ophthalmopathy. MiXCR was run by TCRdb on the multiplex PCR reads, yielding one entry per CDR3 protein. Here the sample spans 550,000 to 700,000 distinct CDR3 sequences, around 46% being singletons. The sample comprised peripheral blood or thyroid tissue (not recorded which). These TCRs come from an adult woman with Graves' disease, either hyperthyroidism or ophthalmopathy (not recorded which). CDR3s include the opening cysteine and the closing phenylalanine or tryptophan.

J gene,V gene,CDR3 protein
TRBJ1-5,TRBV19,CASSILARYQPQHF
TRBJ1-2,TRBV2,CASSEQLGGYTF
TRBJ2-5,TRBV10-3,CAITPPGLAGETQYF
TRBJ1-2,TRBV9,CASSGSRDGSYEQSGKRNYGYTF
TRBJ2-5,TRBV10-3,CAISENQGMMETQYF
TRBJ1-5,TRBV30,CAWSGTGGVQPQHF
TRBJ2-1,TRBV24-1,CASYNEQFF
TRBJ1-2,TRBV11-2,CASSPTGGGNGYTF
TRBJ2-1,TRBV5-1,CASSGRGLDGEQFF
TRBJ2-5,TRBV21-1,CASSTTSGVETQYF
TRBJ1-1,TRBV18,CASSPTTGGTEAFF
TRBJ2-7,TRBV10-3,CAIRPDRTSYEQYF
TRBJ1-5,TRBV20-1,CSADPGRRIRSNQPQHF
TRBJ2-7,TRBV24-1,CATSDPRRSSGGEQYF
TRBJ1-5,TRBV2,CASSLLEGAHQPQHF
TRBJ1-2,TRBV4-1,CASSPDRVNYGYTF
TRBJ2-5,TRBV28,CASSSIPGETQYF
TRBJ1-1,TRBV19,CASTHRGRSTEAFF
TRBJ2-7,TRBV12-3/TRBV12-4,CASSRDSSYEQYF
TRBJ1-3,TRBV19,CASSPGSDGYTIYF
TRBJ2-7,TRBV14,CASSQAYEQYF
TRBJ2-5,TRBV2,CASSPPWGAPGGPSF
TRBJ2-7,TRBV12-3/TRBV12-4,CASSHGTGVSYEQYF
TRBJ1-3,TRBV9,CASSVAGVLNTIYF
TRBJ1-1,TRBV19,CASSIQGGNTEAFF
TRBJ1-1,TRBV20-1,CSARYGRGTEAFF
TRBJ2-7,TRBV20-1,CSALHILADTYEQYF
TRBJ1-5,TRBV5-4,CASSLLGTTKVLQPQHF
TRBJ2-7,TRBV4-1,CASSPIRDTYEQYF